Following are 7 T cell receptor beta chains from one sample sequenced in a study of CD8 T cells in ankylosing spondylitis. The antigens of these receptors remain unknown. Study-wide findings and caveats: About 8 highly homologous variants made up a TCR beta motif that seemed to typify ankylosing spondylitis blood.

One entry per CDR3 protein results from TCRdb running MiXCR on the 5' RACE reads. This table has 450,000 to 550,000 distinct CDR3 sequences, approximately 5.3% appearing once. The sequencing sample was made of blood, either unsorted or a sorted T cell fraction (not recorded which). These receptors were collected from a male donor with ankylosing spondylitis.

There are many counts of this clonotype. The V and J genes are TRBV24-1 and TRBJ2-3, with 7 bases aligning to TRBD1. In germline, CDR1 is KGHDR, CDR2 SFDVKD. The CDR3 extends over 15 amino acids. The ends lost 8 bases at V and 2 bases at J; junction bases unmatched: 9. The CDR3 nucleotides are TGTGCCACCATGGGGGACAGCCAAACCACAGATACGCAGTATTTT. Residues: CATMGDSQTTDTQYF.

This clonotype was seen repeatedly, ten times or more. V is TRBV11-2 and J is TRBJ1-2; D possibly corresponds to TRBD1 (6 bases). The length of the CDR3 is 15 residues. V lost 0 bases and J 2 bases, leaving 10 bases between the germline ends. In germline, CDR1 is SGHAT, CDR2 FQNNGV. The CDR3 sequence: CASSLDLGHNYGYTF. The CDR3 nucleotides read TGTGCCAGCAGCTTAGATCTGGGACACAACTATGGCTACACCTTC.

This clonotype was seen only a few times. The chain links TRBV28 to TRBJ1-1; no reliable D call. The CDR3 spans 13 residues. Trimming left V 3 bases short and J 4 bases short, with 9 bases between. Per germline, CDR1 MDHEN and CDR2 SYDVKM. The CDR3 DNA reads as TGTGCCAGCAGTTTCCCTCCTGGCACTGAAGCTTTCTTT. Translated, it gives CASSFPPGTEAFF.

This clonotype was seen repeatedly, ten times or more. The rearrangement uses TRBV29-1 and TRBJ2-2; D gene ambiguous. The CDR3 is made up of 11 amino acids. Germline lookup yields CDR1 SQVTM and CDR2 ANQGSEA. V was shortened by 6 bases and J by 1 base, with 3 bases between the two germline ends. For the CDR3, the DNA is TGCAGCGTCAAGAACACCGGGGAGCTGTTTTTT. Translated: CSVKNTGELFF.

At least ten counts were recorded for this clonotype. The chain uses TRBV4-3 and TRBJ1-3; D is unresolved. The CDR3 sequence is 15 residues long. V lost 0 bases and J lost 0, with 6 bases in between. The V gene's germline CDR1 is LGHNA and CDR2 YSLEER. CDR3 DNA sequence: TGCGCCAGCAGCCAAGACCCATACTCTGGAAACACCATATATTTT. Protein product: CASSQDPYSGNTIYF.

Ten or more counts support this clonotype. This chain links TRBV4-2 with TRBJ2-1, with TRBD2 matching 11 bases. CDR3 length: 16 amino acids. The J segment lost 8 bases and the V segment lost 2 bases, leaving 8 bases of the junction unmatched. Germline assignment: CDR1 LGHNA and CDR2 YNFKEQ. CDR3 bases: TGTGCCAGCAGCCAACAAACTAGCGGGAGCATCTATGAGCAGTTCTTC. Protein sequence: CASSQQTSGSIYEQFF.

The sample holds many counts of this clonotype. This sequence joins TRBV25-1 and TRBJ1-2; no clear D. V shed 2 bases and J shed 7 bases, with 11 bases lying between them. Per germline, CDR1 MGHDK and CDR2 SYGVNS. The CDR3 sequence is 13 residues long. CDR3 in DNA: TGTGCCAGCAGTGAACTGGCAGATCCTGGCTACACCTTC. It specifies CASSELADPGYTF.